The rows below give T cell receptor beta chains drawn from one sample of a study of naive CD8 T cells in extremely preterm neonates. Method: immunoSEQ multiplex PCR; TCRdb's copy keeps in-frame clones and lacks some. The data show 6,000 to 10,000 clones, with roughly 97% seen just once and roughly 2.8% held by the top ten. Sequenced material: naive CD8+ T cells from blood. The receptors were sampled from a human donor in good health. Both conserved end residues are part of each CDR3. D genes are given only for firm matches. Not every row has a clone size; where given, it reads once, few, many or a size class.

d_call: -
j_call: TRBJ1-1
v_call: TRBV2
clone_size: -
cdr3_nt: TGTGCCAGCAGTGAGCCCAGGGATTATCCGAACACTGAAGCTTTCTTT
cdr3_aa: CASSEPRDYPNTEAFF

d_call: -
j_call: TRBJ2-6
v_call: TRBV7-9
clone_size: -
cdr3_nt: TGTGCCAGCAGCTTTCGGCAGGGGCCTGGGGCCAACGTCCTGACTTTC
cdr3_aa: CASSFRQGPGANVLTF

d_call: TRBD1
j_call: TRBJ2-2
v_call: TRBV9
clone_size: -
cdr3_nt: TGTGCCAGCAGCCCCGCCGGGACAGGGGGCTCCGGGGAGCTGTTTTTT
cdr3_aa: CASSPAGTGGSGELFF

d_call: -
j_call: TRBJ2-7
v_call: TRBV4-1
clone_size: -
cdr3_nt: TGCGCCAGCAGCCAAGGTAGGGGATCCCCCTACGAGCAGTACTTC
cdr3_aa: CASSQGRGSPYEQYF

d_call: -
j_call: TRBJ2-5
v_call: TRBV7-9
clone_size: -
cdr3_nt: TGTGCCAGCAATCCAGGGGAACAAGAGACCCAGTACTTC
cdr3_aa: CASNPGEQETQYF

d_call: TRBD2
j_call: TRBJ2-1
v_call: TRBV9
clone_size: -
cdr3_nt: TGTGCCAGCAGCGTGTGGCTAGCGGGCCCCAATGAGCAGTTCTTC
cdr3_aa: CASSVWLAGPNEQFF

d_call: -
j_call: TRBJ2-7
v_call: TRBV5-4
clone_size: -
cdr3_nt: TGTGCCAGCAGCCCTACCGACAGTTCCTACGAGCAGTACTTC
cdr3_aa: CASSPTDSSYEQYF

d_call: TRBD1
j_call: TRBJ2-7
v_call: TRBV27
clone_size: -
cdr3_nt: TGTGCCAGCAGTTTATTAGGACAGGCCTCCTACGAGCAGTACTTC
cdr3_aa: CASSLLGQASYEQYF

d_call: -
j_call: TRBJ1-2
v_call: TRBV9
clone_size: -
cdr3_nt: TGTGCCAGCAGCGTGGGCAGATCCAACTATGGCTACACCTTC
cdr3_aa: CASSVGRSNYGYTF

d_call: -
j_call: TRBJ1-2
v_call: TRBV9
clone_size: -
cdr3_nt: TGTGCCAGCAGCTCCAGTCGGGAGAACTATGGCTACACCTTC
cdr3_aa: CASSSSRENYGYTF

d_call: -
j_call: TRBJ2-4
v_call: TRBV11-2
clone_size: once
cdr3_nt: TGTGCCAGCAGCCCCACCCAGGGAACCAAAAACATTCAGTACTTC
cdr3_aa: CASSPTQGTKNIQYF

d_call: -
j_call: TRBJ2-7
v_call: TRBV7-9
clone_size: -
cdr3_nt: TGTGCCAGCAGCGCTCCGGCGGGGCTCGGGTCCTACGAGCAGTACTTC
cdr3_aa: CASSAPAGLGSYEQYF

d_call: TRBD1
j_call: TRBJ2-5
v_call: TRBV7-9
clone_size: -
cdr3_nt: TGTGCCAGCAGCAAACCGGGACAGGGGGCGGAGACCCAGTACTTC
cdr3_aa: CASSKPGQGAETQYF

d_call: -
j_call: TRBJ2-5
v_call: TRBV5-5
clone_size: -
cdr3_nt: TGTGCCAGCAGCCCCTACGCAGGGACACAAGAGACCCAGTACTTC
cdr3_aa: CASSPYAGTQETQYF

d_call: TRBD2
j_call: TRBJ2-1
v_call: TRBV4-2
clone_size: -
cdr3_nt: TGTGCCAGCAGCATCGGGACTAGCGGCTACAATGAGCAGTTCTTC
cdr3_aa: CASSIGTSGYNEQFF

d_call: TRBD2
j_call: TRBJ2-2
v_call: TRBV9
clone_size: once
cdr3_nt: TGTGCCAGCAGCTCTAGGGTACTAGCGGGAAGGTCACGCACCGGGGAGCTGTTTTTT
cdr3_aa: CASSSRVLAGRSRTGELFF

d_call: -
j_call: TRBJ2-1
v_call: TRBV13
clone_size: -
cdr3_nt: TGTGCCAGCAGCTCACCCCGGACACCCTTTGATGAGCAGTTCTTC
cdr3_aa: CASSSPRTPFDEQFF

d_call: -
j_call: TRBJ1-2
v_call: TRBV27
clone_size: -
cdr3_nt: TGTGCCAGCAGTCCTGGACAGCCCTATGGCTACACCTTC
cdr3_aa: CASSPGQPYGYTF

d_call: TRBD1
j_call: TRBJ1-1
v_call: TRBV30
clone_size: -
cdr3_nt: TGTGCCTGGAGTCCGACAGGGGAGGGCACTGAAGCTTTCTTT
cdr3_aa: CAWSPTGEGTEAFF